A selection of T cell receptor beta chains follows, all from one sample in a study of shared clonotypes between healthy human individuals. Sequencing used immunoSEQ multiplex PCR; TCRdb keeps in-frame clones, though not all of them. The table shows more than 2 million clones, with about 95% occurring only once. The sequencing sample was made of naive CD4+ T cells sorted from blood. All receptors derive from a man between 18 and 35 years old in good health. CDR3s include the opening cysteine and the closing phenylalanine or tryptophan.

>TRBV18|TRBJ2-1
CASSPLRDEQFF
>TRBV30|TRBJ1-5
CAWSVQGGNQPQHF
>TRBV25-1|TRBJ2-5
CASVGVETQYF
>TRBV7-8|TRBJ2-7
CASSSPGYSYEQYF
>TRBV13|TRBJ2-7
CASSLSGQSYEQYF
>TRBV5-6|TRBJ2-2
CASRHANTGELFF
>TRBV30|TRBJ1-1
CAWSSGGAAFF
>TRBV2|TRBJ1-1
CASRETNGYTEAFF
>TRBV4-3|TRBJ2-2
CASSLGGQNTGELFF
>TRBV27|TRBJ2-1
CASSFERSSYNEQFF
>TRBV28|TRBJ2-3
CASSLGLASDTQYF
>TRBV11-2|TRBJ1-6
CASSLAGWGNSPLHF
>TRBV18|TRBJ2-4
CASSSTSGVAKNIQYF
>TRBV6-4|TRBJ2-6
CASSDRPGLGYGANVLTF
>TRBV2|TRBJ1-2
CASTGQGHNYGYTF
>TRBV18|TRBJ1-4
CASSTSGQGSGKLFF
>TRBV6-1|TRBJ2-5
CATRAGPQETQYF
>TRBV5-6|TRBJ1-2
CASSLNWAANYGYTF
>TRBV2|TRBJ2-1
CASTGNNEQFF
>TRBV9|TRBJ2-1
CASSVGPINEQFF
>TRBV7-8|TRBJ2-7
CASSLVVQASSYEQYF
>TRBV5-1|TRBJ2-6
CASTGQGSGANVLTF
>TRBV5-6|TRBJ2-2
CASSPLAGGDTGELFF
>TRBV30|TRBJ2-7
CAWSVGGIAYEQYF
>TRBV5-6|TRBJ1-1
CASLLTGWGEYTEAFF
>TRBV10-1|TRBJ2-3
CASRAGSTDTQYF
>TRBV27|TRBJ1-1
CASTRASLGNTEAFF
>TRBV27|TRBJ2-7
CASSRDRGQGGSYEQYF
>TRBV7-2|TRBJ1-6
CASSLKVVGGSPLHF
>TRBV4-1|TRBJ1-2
CASSQDDGAPFYGYTF
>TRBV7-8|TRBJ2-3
CATTPWRTDTQYF
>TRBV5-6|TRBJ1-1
CASSPRQLINTEAFF
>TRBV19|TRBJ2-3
CASSIVAGGSTDTQYF
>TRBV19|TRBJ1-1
CASSTQSWTEAFF
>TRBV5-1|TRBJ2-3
CASSFQRGGQDTQYF
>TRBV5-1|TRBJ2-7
CASSFAGTGGLYEQYF
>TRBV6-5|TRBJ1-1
CASKDSLNTEAFF
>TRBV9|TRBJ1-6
CASGDRGTDNSPLHF
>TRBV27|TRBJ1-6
CASKSRTANNSPLHF
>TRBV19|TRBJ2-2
CASIGYPRELFF
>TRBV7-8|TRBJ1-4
CASSLAGTVEGEKLFF
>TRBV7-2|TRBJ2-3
CASSLRAADTQYF
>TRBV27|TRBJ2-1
CASPQGGTGGNEQFF
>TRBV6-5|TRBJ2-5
CASSSPGTQYF
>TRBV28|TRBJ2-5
CASSLGTGLQETQYF
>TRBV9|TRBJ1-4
CASSPQGAEKLFF